These 28 T cell receptor beta chains came from one sample sequenced in a study of cytomegalovirus exposure and HLA in healthy donors. The PCR made use of 60 Vbeta and 13 Jbeta primers. This table comes from immunoSEQ multiplex PCR, and its TCRdb copy is limited to in-frame clones, with some not included. The repertoire holds 120,000 to 150,000 clones, with around 90% as singletons. Source material: PBMCs. Source of these receptors: a woman aged 40-49 years in good health and CMV-seronegative.

As for this clone: A read error may produce the germline difference seen at one junction end. This sequence joins TRBV7-9 and TRBJ1-1; 8 positions match TRBD1. The CDR3 runs 18 residues. Germline lookup yields CDR1 SEHNR and CDR2 FQNEAQ (reference sequence). CDR3 sequence reads: CSSSLGISALNRGTEAFF. CDR3 DNA: TGTTCCAGCAGCTTAGGGATCTCCGCCTTAAACAGGGGGACTGAAGCTTTCTTT.

This chain links TRBV7-9 with TRBJ2-7; 14 bases line up with TRBD2. V was pared by 4 bases and J by 5 bases, with 13 bases of the junction left unmatched. The CDR3 covers 18 residues. The germline V gene has CDR1 SEHNR and CDR2 FQNEAQ (reference sequence). DNA for the CDR3: TGTGCCAGCAGCTCCCCAATCGGGACTAGCGGGAGTCGGCACGAGCAGTACTTC. Its translation is CASSSPIGTSGSRHEQYF.

The rearrangement links TRBV7-9 to TRBJ2-3, with D possibly matching TRBD1 (5 bases). Germline loops: CDR1 SEHNR, CDR2 FQNEAQ (reference sequence). CDR3 length: 15 residues. Trimming cost V 4 bases and J 2 bases, with 13 bases left between them. This CDR3 reads CASSSPPGSTDTQYF. In DNA form, the CDR3 reads TGTGCCAGCAGCTCCCCACCAGGGTCCACAGATACGCAGTATTTT. Full variable domain (outside the CDR3, taken from reference TRBV7-9 and TRBJ2-3): DTGVSQNPRHKITKRGQNVTFRCDPISEHNRLYWYRQTLGQGPEFLTYFQNEAQLEKSRLLSDRFSAERPKGSFSTLEIQRTEQGDSAMYLCASSSPPGSTDTQYFGPGTRLTVL.

The chain joins TRBV28 to TRBJ2-1; D is undetermined. This CDR3 is 13 amino acids long. The germline gives CDR1 MDHEN, CDR2 SYDVKM. Between the trimmed V and J ends, which lost 6 bases and 9 bases, there was a span of 15 bases. The CDR3 reads CASSSLPVFEQFF. In DNA form, the CDR3 reads TGTGCCAGCAGCTCCCTCCCCGTTTTTGAGCAGTTCTTC.

The rearrangement uses TRBV6-5 and TRBJ1-1, with 8 bases identical to TRBD1. From germline, CDR1 is MNHEY and CDR2 SVGAGI. The CDR3 consists of 15 residues. V lost 6 bases and J lost 5; bases outside the gene matches: 11. CDR3 amino acids: CASRDPGGRETEAFF. CDR3 DNA: TGTGCCAGCAGGGACCCAGGGGGCAGGGAGACTGAAGCTTTCTTT.

The J gene is TRBJ2-7, the V gene TRBV6-5, with 9 bases that match TRBD2. CDR3 length: 16 amino acids. Germline V gives CDR1 MNHEY, CDR2 SVGAGI. After removal of 3 bases from V and 2 bases from J, the junction contained 8 bases not matched to a gene. The CDR3 DNA is TGTGCCAGCAGTTATCAACTAGCGGGTTCCCCCTACGAGCAGTACTTC. It codes for CASSYQLAGSPYEQYF.

This chain uses TRBV6-1 with TRBJ2-7; D gene uncertain. The V end was cut by 6 bases, the J end by 2 bases, with 14 bases between. Per germline, CDR1 MNHNS and CDR2 SASEGT. The CDR3 extends over 14 amino acids. The chain's CDR3 is CASRHAEIPYEQYF. The CDR3 DNA sequence: TGTGCCAGCAGACACGCTGAAATTCCCTACGAGCAGTACTTC.

Worth noting for this clone: One end of the junction is discordant with germline, which a read error may explain. The chain links TRBV5-1 to TRBJ1-1; tentatively, D is TRBD1 (5 bases). Germline V CDR1 and CDR2: SGHRS, YFSETQ. There are 14 residues in the CDR3. CDR3 coding DNA: TGCGCCAACAGCTTGGGGCAGTCGAACACTGAAGCTTTCTTT. It encodes CANSLGQSNTEAFF. The complete variable domain, with remaining parts taken from reference TRBV5-1 and TRBJ1-1, reads KAGVTQTPRYLIKTRGQQVTLSCSPISGHRSVSWYQQTPGQGLQFLFEYFSETQRNKGNFPGRFSGRQFSNSRSEMNVSTLELGDSALYLCANSLGQSNTEAFFGQGTRLTVV.

CDR3 loop: CASRMSGGAYEQYF. The CDR3, as DNA: TGTGCCAGCAGGATGAGCGGGGGAGCCTACGAGCAGTACTTC. This sequence joins TRBV27 and TRBJ2-7; 8 bases fit TRBD2. V gave up 6 bases and J gave up 2 bases; unmatched junction bases: 6. This CDR3 contains 14 residues. CDR1 is MNHEY, CDR2 SMNVEV, per germline (reference sequence).

The genes are TRBV7-9 and TRBJ1-2; D gene uncertain. Between the trimmed V and J ends, which lost 7 bases and 0 bases, there was a span of 15 bases. From germline, CDR1 is SEHNR and CDR2 FQNEAQ (reference sequence). CDR3 length: 15 amino acids. CDR3 coding DNA: TGTGCCAGCACCCATGGGGAGGCACCTAACTATGGCTACACCTTC. This gives the protein CASTHGEAPNYGYTF.

The CDR3 DNA follows: TGTGCCAGTAGTACAGGGGCTAGCGGGAATTTCGAGCAGTACTTC. Protein product: CASSTGASGNFEQYF. V gene TRBV19 combines with J gene TRBJ2-7, with 9 bases matching TRBD2. Germline V gene sequence: CDR1 LNHDA, CDR2 SQIVND (reference sequence). The CDR3 spans 15 residues. With 4 bases clipped from V and 6 bases from J, the junction kept 10 bases outside the gene matches.

The J gene is TRBJ1-4, the V gene TRBV5-1, with D possibly matching TRBD1 (6 bases). The V gene's germline CDR1 is SGHRS and CDR2 YFSETQ. V was pared by 6 bases and J by 5 bases, with 14 bases between. This CDR3 comprises 14 residues. The CDR3 is CASTLGTLNEKLFF. The CDR3 nucleotides read TGCGCCAGCACCCTAGGGACACTGAATGAAAAACTGTTTTTT.

Details on this clone: The sample contains more than one DNA sequence encoding this CDR3. J is TRBJ1-1 and V is TRBV10-3, with 9 positions matching TRBD1. Trimming removed 6 bases from V and 2 bases from J; junction bases left unmatched: 1. Germline assignment: CDR1 ENHRY and CDR2 SYGVKD. The CDR3 length is 13 residues. Here the CDR3 reads CAIRGQGNTEAFF. The DNA for the CDR3 is TGTGCCATCAGGGGACAGGGTAACACTGAAGCTTTCTTT.

The chain uses TRBV6-1 and TRBJ1-1; TRBD1 agrees at 10 bases. Germline V gene lookup returns CDR1 MNHNS and CDR2 SASEGT. V shed 2 bases and J 10 bases; nucleotides not matched to a gene: 16. This CDR3 has 17 residues. The CDR3: CASSEHGARQGAVGAFF. The CDR3 DNA sequence: TGTGCCAGCAGTGAACATGGAGCGAGACAGGGGGCCGTTGGAGCTTTCTTT.

This chain links TRBV5-1 with TRBJ2-2, with TRBD2 as a possible D gene (6 bases). The germline V gene has CDR1 SGHRS and CDR2 YFSETQ. The V gene lost 2 bases and the J gene lost 5 bases, with 10 bases spanning the gap. This CDR3 has 14 residues. The CDR3: CASSFMGGTGELFF. The CDR3 DNA is TGCGCCAGCAGCTTCATGGGGGGAACCGGGGAGCTGTTTTTT.

The chain couples TRBV6-1 to TRBJ2-3; TRBD2 is a possible D gene (7 bases). From germline, CDR1 is MNHNS and CDR2 SASEGT. The CDR3 totals 13 residues. CDR3 DNA sequence: TGTACATCATTAATCCGGGGGGCGGATACGCAGTATTTT. Translation: CTSLIRGADTQYF.

This chain joins TRBV6-5 and TRBJ1-2, with 8 nucleotides matching TRBD1. V trimming: 5 bases; J trimming: 6 bases; junction bases outside the gene matches: 5. CDR3 length equals 13 residues. Germline V gene lookup returns CDR1 MNHEY and CDR2 SVGAGI. Written as DNA, the CDR3 is TGTGCCAGCAGTCAGGACAGGGTCAATGGCTACACCTTC. Its protein is CASSQDRVNGYTF.

J is TRBJ1-1 and V is TRBV6-1, with unresolved D. Trimming cost V 4 bases and J 1 base, with 13 bases left between them. The CDR3 spans 15 residues. CDR1 and CDR2 (germline): MNHNS, SASEGT. The CDR3 reads CASSADWLENTEAFF. The CDR3 nucleotides read TGTGCCAGCAGTGCCGATTGGCTCGAGAACACTGAAGCTTTCTTT.

The V gene is TRBV4-1, the J gene TRBJ1-1, with 7 bases matching TRBD1. V lost 1 base, J lost 4 bases, and 3 bases stayed unmatched. The germline V gene encodes CDR1 MGHRA and CDR2 YSYEKL. The CDR3 runs 14 residues. CDR3 region: CASSQGRGPTEAFF. CDR3 DNA sequence: TGCGCCAGCAGCCAAGGAAGGGGGCCCACTGAAGCTTTCTTT.

V usage is TRBV5-1 and J usage is TRBJ2-1, with a possible D match to TRBD1 (5 bases). V lost 0 bases and J 1 base, leaving 8 bases between the germline ends. Germline V gene lookup returns CDR1 SGHRS and CDR2 YFSETQ. The CDR3 contains 15 residues. The chain's CDR3 is CASSLASGSYNEQFF. The CDR3 DNA reads as TGCGCCAGCAGCTTGGCCTCAGGGTCCTACAATGAGCAGTTCTTC.

The CDR3 DNA is TGTGCCAGCAATAAACTAGGAACGGATGAGCAGTTCTTC. This translates into CASNKLGTDEQFF. This chain joins TRBV4-2 and TRBJ2-1, with D perhaps TRBD2 (5 bases). The CDR3 length is 13 residues. Germline-derived CDR1 and CDR2 are LGHNA and YNFKEQ. V lost 7 bases, J lost 8 bases, and 15 bases lay in between.

This sequence joins TRBV7-6 and TRBJ2-3; D is unclear. The CDR3 runs 16 residues. Trimming shortened V by 1 base and J by 6 bases, and 17 bases separated the two germline ends. Germline V lookup: CDR1 SGHVS, CDR2 FNYEAQ. The CDR3 DNA follows: TGTGCCAGCAGCTTAGGTGTGAGTCGCGACTCCGATACGCAGTATTTT. This translates into CASSLGVSRDSDTQYF.

The V gene is TRBV29-1, the J gene TRBJ2-1, with D possibly matching TRBD2 (6 bases). Trimming removed 1 base from V and 0 bases from J, with 13 bases in between. The CDR3 is 16 amino acids. CDR1 and CDR2 (germline): SQVTM, ANQGSEA. Here the CDR3 DNA reads TGCAGCGTTGAAGGGAGGAAGCGGGCCTCCTACAATGAGCAGTTCTTC. This encodes CSVEGRKRASYNEQFF.

The chain carries TRBV2 and TRBJ2-5; D ambiguous. Trimming took off 7 bases at V and 0 bases at J, with 15 bases between the two ends. The germline gives CDR1 SNHLY, CDR2 FYNNEI. CDR3 length: 15 residues. In nucleotides, the CDR3 is TGTGCCAGCAAAATTGTGGAGAGGTACCAAGAGACCCAGTACTTC. Its protein product is CASKIVERYQETQYF.

The rearrangement uses TRBV7-2 and TRBJ2-5; a weak D match, TRBD1 (6 bases). The germline V gene has CDR1 SGHTA and CDR2 FQGNSA. V lost 0 bases, J lost 11 bases, and 16 bases lay in between. CDR3 length: 14 residues. The CDR3 coding sequence is TGTGCCAGCAGCTTAGCGGGGGCGGTCGGGGAGCAGTACTTC. It translates to CASSLAGAVGEQYF.

This clone appeared once. The rearrangement links TRBV25-1 to TRBJ2-3; TRBD2 matches at 9 bases. Germline loops: CDR1 MGHDK, CDR2 SYGVNS. The CDR3 spans 18 residues. The V and J ends lost 1 base and 4 bases, in that order; junction bases with no gene match: 12. CDR3 DNA: TGTGCCAGCAGTGAATCCGCGGCTACTAGCGGGTTGGCAGATACGCAGTATTTT. The encoded protein is CASSESAATSGLADTQYF.

The rearrangement joins TRBV11-3 to TRBJ2-5; maybe TRBD2 (7 bases). The germline V gene has CDR1 SGHNT and CDR2 YENEEA. The CDR3 runs to 15 residues. V gave up 5 bases and J gave up 5 bases, with 18 bases separating them. The CDR3 sequence: CASSTQRGGGETQYF. The CDR3 DNA follows: TGTGCCAGCAGCACCCAGAGGGGGGGCGGGGAGACCCAGTACTTC. Together with reference TRBV11-3 and TRBJ2-5, the CDR3 gives the full variable domain: EAGVVQSPRYKIIEKKQPVAFWCNPISGHNTLYWYLQNLGQGPELLIRYENEEAVDDSQLPKDRFSAERLKGVDSTLKIQPAELGDSAVYLCASSTQRGGGETQYFGPGTRLLVL.

J is TRBJ1-3 and V is TRBV6-1; D unclear. Germline V lookup: CDR1 MNHNS, CDR2 SASEGT. Trimming left V 2 bases short and J 2 bases short, with 10 bases between. This CDR3 has 15 amino acids. Written as DNA, the CDR3 is TGTGCCAGCAGTGAACGGGGTGCGCCTGGAAACACCATATATTTT. Residues: CASSERGAPGNTIYF.